This T cell receptor (beta chain) was retrieved from a study of T cell repertoires in cytomegalovirus infection (dated by TCRdb to the late 2010s). With respect to the entire study: Donor HLA type was relevant to the analysis, as public TCR beta signatures indicated carriage of CMV infection together with the matching HLA type.

Sequencing took place on an Illumina HiSeq 1500. The raw public data were reprocessed by TCRdb itself: fastp quality trimming at Q25, MiXCR clonotype calling, in-frame beta chains only. Every entry covers one CDR3 protein and lists the most common genes and DNA from its rows. This sample holds around 450,000 distinct CDR3 sequences; approximately 30% were observed only once. Of the sample, roughly 13% is held by the ten largest clones. Notes on this clonotype: The antigen it recognizes is unknown. No base-level quality is on record; no much larger clone is a single base apart.

From the cysteine through the phenylalanine, the CDR3 covers 12 amino acids. Only the CDR3 DNA is retained, 36 bases long and in frame from the first base. V loses 3 bases, J loses 7 bases, and the germline ends lie 11 bases apart. The CDR1 and CDR2 encoded by the germline V gene are SGHDT and YYEEEE. Study-wide conclusions, independent of this receptor: The ex vivo response was dominated by HLA-C-restricted CMV-specific TCR beta clonotypes, which also provided the single most frequent clonotype in two of eight donors. Carriers of CMV infection plus the relevant HLA type were discriminated by the cumulative frequency of public TCR beta family members in the study cohort and in an independent 352-donor cohort.

This receptor was taken from a human donor in good health (CMV status not recorded). Some clones in this sample may be carry-over from other donors' samples. The chain uses TRBV5-6 and TRBJ2-7, with the D gene not confidently named. Sequenced material: PBMCs. The nucleotides read TGTGCCAGCAGCTCCCTCTCTACGGAGCAGTACTTC. Translated, it reads CASSSLSTEQYF.